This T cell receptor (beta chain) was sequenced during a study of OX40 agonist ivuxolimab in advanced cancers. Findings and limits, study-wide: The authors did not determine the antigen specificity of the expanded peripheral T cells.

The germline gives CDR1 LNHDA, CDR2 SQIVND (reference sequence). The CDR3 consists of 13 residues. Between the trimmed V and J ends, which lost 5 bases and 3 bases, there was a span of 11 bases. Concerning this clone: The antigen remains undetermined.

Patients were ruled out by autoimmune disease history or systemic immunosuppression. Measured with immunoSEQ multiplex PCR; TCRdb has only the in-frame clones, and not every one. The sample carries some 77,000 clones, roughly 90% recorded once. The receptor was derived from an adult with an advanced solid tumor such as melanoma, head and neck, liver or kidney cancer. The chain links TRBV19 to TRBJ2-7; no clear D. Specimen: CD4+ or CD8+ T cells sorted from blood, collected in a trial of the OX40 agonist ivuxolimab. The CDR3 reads CASSWKESYEQYF. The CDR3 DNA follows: TGTGCCAGTAGTTGGAAGGAGAGCTACGAGCAGTACTTC. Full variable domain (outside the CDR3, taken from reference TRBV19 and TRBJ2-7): DGGITQSPKYLFRKEGQNVTLSCEQNLNHDAMYWYRQDPGQGLRLIYYSQIVNDFQKGDIAEGYSVSREKKESFPLTVTSAQKNPTAFYLCASSWKESYEQYFGPGTRLTVT.